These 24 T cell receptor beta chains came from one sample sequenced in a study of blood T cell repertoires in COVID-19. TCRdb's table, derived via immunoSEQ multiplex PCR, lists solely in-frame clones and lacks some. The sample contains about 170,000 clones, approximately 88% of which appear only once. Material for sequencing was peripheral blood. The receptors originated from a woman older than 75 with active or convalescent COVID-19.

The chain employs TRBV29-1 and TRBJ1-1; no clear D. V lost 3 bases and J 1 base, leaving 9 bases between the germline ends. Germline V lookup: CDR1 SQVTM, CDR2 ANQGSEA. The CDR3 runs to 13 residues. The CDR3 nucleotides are TGCAGCGTTGATCAGGCGCAGAACACTGAAGCTTTCTTT. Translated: CSVDQAQNTEAFF.

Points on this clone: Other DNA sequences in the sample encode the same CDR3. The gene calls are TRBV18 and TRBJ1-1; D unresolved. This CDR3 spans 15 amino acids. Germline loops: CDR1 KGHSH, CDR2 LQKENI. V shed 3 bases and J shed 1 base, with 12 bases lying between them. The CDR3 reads CASSPPAGGNTEAFF. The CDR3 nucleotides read TGTGCCAGCTCACCCCCCGCGGGAGGGAACACTGAAGCTTTCTTT.

This CDR3 reads CASSPRRDSGNTIYF. The CDR3 DNA sequence: TGTGCCAGCTCACCACGCAGGGACTCTGGAAACACCATATATTTT. The chain recombines TRBV18 with TRBJ1-3, with D perhaps matching TRBD1 (5 bases). The germline V gene has CDR1 KGHSH and CDR2 LQKENI. The CDR3 length is 15 residues. With 1 base removed from V and 0 bases from J, the gap between germline ends came to 7 bases.

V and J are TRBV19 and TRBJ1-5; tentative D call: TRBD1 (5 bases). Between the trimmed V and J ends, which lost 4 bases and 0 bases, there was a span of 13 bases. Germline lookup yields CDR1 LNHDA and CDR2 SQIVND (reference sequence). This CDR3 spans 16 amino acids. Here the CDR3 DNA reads TGTGCCAGTAGTACCTCAACAGGAGATAGCAATCAGCCCCAGCATTTT. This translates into CASSTSTGDSNQPQHF.

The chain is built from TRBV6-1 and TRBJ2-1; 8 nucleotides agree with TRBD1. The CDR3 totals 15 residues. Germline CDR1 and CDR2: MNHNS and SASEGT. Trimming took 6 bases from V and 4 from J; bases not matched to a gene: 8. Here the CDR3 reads CASRNQGAQYNEQFF. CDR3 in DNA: TGTGCCAGCAGAAACCAGGGGGCTCAATACAATGAGCAGTTCTTC.

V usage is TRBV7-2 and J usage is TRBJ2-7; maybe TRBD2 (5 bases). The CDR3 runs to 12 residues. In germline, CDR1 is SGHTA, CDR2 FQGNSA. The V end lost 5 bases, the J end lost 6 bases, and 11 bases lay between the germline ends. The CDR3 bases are TGTGCCAGCAGCCTCGGGGATCGCGAGCAGTACTTC. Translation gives CASSLGDREQYF. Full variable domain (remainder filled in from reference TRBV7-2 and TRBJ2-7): GAGVSQSPSNKVTEKGKDVELRCDPISGHTALYWYRQSLGQGLEFLIYFQGNSAPDKSGLPSDRFSAERTGGSVSTLTIQRTQQEDSAVYLCASSLGDREQYFGPGTRLTVT.

This CDR3 is CASSLGQEKLFF. CDR3 coding DNA: TGTGCCAGCAGCCTGGGACAGGAAAAACTGTTTTTT. The rearrangement uses TRBV12-3 or TRBV12-4 and TRBJ1-4, with 7 bases matching TRBD1. There are 12 residues in the CDR3. The V gene end was trimmed by 6 bases and the J gene end by 8 bases; junction bases not matched to a gene: 3.

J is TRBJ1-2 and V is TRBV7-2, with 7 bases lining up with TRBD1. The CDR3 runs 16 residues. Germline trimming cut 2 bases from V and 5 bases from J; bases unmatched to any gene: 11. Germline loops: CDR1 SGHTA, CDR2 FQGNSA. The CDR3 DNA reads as TGTGCCAGCAGCTTAATAGGGGGCGCAGGGGAATATGGCTACACCTTC. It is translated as CASSLIGGAGEYGYTF.

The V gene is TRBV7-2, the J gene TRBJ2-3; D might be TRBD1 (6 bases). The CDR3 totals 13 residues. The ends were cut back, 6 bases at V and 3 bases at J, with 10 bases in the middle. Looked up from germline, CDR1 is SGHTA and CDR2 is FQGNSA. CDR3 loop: CASRYTGTDTQYF. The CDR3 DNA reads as TGTGCCAGCAGATACACAGGGACAGATACGCAGTATTTT.

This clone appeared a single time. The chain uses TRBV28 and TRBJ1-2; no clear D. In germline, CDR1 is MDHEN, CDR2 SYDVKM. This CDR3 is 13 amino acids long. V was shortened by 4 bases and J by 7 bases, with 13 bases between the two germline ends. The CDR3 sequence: CASSSYEDGGYTF. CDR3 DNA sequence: TGTGCCAGCAGTTCCTACGAGGATGGTGGCTACACCTTC.

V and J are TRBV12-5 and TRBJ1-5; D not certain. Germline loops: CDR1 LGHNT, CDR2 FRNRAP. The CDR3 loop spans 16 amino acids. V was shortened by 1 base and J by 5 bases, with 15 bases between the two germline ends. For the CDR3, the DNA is TGTGCTAGTGGTTTGGGCGAGGGCGGGCGTTATCAGCCCCAGCATTTT. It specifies CASGLGEGGRYQPQHF.

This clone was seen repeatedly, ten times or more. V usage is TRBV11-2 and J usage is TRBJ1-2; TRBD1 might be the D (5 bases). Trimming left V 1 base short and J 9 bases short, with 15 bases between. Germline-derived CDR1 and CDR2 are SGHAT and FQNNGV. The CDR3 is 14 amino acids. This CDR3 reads CASSLAGGVGSYTF. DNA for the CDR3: TGTGCCAGCAGCTTAGCTGGGGGGGTCGGCAGCTACACCTTC.

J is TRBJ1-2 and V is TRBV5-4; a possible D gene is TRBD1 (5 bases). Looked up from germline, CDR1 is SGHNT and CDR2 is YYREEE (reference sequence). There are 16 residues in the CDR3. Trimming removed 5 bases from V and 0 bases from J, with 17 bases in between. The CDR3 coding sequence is TGTGCCAGCAGTGCCCGACTCCGGGGGGCTAACTATGGCTACACCTTC. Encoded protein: CASSARLRGANYGYTF.

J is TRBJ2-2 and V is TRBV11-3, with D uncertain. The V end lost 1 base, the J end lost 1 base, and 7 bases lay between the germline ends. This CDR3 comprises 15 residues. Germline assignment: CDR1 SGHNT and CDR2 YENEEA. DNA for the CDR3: TGTGCCAGCAGCTTAGGATCACTGAACACCGGGGAGCTGTTTTTT. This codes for CASSLGSLNTGELFF.

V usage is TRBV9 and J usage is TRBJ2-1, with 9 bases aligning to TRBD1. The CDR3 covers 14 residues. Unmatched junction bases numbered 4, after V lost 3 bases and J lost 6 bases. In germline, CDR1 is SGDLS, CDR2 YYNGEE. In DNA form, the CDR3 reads TGTGCCAGCAGCGCCGGGACAGGGCGCAATGAGCAGTTCTTC. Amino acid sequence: CASSAGTGRNEQFF. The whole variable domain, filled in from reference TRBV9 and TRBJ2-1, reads DSGVTQTPKHLITATGQRVTLRCSPRSGDLSVYWYQQSLDQGLQFLIQYYNGEERAKGNILERFSAQQFPDLHSELNLSSLELGDSALYFCASSAGTGRNEQFFGPGTRLTVL.

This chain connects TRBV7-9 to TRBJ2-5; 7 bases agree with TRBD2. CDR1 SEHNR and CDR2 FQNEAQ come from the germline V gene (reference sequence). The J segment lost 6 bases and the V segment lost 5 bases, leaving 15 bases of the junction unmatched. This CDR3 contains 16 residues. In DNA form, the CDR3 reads TGTGCCAGCAGCCCCCGGGGGGTTGAGGGTCTAAAGACCCAGTACTTC. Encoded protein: CASSPRGVEGLKTQYF.

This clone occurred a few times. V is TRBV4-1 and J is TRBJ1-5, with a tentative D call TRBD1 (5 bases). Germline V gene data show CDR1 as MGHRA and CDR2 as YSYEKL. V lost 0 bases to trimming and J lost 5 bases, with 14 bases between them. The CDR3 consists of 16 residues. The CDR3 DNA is TGCGCCAGCAGCCAAGATCTCGGCAGGGCCGATCAGCCCCAGCATTTT. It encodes CASSQDLGRADQPQHF.

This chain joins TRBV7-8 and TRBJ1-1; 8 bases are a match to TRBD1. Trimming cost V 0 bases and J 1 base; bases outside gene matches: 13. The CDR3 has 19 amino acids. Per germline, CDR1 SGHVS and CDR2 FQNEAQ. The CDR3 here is CASSLAVGQVARGNTEAFF. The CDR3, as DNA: TGTGCCAGCAGCTTAGCCGTGGGACAGGTAGCTCGTGGGAACACTGAAGCTTTCTTT.

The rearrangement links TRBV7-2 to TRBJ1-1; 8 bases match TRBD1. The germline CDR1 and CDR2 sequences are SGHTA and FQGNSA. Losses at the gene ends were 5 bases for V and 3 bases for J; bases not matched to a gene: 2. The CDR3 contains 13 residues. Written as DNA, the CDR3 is TGTGCCAGCAGCCGGGGACAGGACACTGAAGCTTTCTTT. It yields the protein CASSRGQDTEAFF.

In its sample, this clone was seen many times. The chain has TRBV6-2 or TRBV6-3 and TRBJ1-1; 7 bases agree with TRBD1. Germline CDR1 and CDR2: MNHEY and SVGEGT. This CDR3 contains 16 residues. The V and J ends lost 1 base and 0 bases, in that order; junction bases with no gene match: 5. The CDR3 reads CASSYFKDRMNTEAFF. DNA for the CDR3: TGTGCCAGCAGTTACTTCAAGGACAGGATGAACACTGAAGCTTTCTTT.

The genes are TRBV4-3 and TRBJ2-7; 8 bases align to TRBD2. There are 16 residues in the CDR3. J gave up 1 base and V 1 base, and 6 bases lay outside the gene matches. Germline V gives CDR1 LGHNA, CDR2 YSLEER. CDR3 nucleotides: TGCGCCAGCAGCCAAGTAAGCGGGGGCCTTTCCTACGAGCAGTACTTC. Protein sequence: CASSQVSGGLSYEQYF.

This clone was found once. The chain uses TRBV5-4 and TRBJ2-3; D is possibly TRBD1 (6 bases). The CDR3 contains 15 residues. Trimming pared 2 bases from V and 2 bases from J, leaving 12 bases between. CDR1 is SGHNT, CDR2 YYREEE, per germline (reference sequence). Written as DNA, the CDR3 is TGTGCCAGCAGCTTTCGAGGGGGTAACACAGATACGCAGTATTTT. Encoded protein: CASSFRGGNTDTQYF.

The CDR3 DNA follows: TGTGCCAGCAGCCAAGATCAGACAGAAGATAATTCACCCCTCCACTTT. This sequence encodes CASSQDQTEDNSPLHF. The rearrangement links TRBV3-1 (or the pseudogene TRBV3-2) to TRBJ1-6; perhaps TRBD1 as D (5 bases). Trimming shortened V by 0 bases and J by 5 bases, and 11 bases separated the two germline ends. This CDR3 spans 16 amino acids. Germline V gene sequence: CDR1 LGHDT, CDR2 YNNKEL (reference sequence).

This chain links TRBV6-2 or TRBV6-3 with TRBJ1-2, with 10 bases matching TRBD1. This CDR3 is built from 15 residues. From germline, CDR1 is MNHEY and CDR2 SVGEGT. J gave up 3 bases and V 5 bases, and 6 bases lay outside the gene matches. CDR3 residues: CASSTTGGADYGYTF. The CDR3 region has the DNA TGTGCCAGCAGTACGACAGGGGGCGCAGACTATGGCTACACCTTC.